The 13 T cell receptor beta chains below all came from one sample that was sequenced in a study of neurological immune-mediated disorders. TCRdb analysed the 5' RACE reads with MiXCR anew, one entry per CDR3 protein. The sample shows tens of thousands of distinct CDR3 sequences, 10% of them seen only once. Sequencing was carried out using PBMCs. The receptors shown here come from a woman in her 30s with HTLV-1-associated myelopathy (HAM/TSP).

This clonotype was seen ten or more times. V is TRBV12-5 and J is TRBJ2-1; tentatively, D is TRBD1 or TRBD2 (6 bases each). Germline V lookup: CDR1 LGHNT, CDR2 FRNRAP. Trimming cost V 0 bases and J 8 bases, with 20 bases left between them. The CDR3 is 17 residues long. In DNA form, the CDR3 reads TGTGCTAGTGGTTTGGTACTCATATCGGGGGCTGCCGATGAGCAGTTCTTC. Protein sequence: CASGLVLISGAADEQFF.

This clonotype has ten or more counts. V gene TRBV20-1 combines with J gene TRBJ1-5, with D hard to call. Trimming left V 3 bases short and J 7 bases short, with 13 bases between. The CDR3 covers 13 residues. The germline gives CDR1 DFQATT, CDR2 SNEGSKA (reference sequence). CDR3 region: CSARSPGQQPQHF. The CDR3 DNA reads TGCAGTGCTAGGTCCCCCGGCCAACAGCCCCAGCATTTT.

This clonotype has a count of ten or more. The J gene is TRBJ2-7, the V gene TRBV20-1, with D hard to call. This CDR3 spans 14 amino acids. In germline, CDR1 is DFQATT, CDR2 SNEGSKA (reference sequence). Deletions cut 5 bases from V and 3 bases from J, with 17 bases between. CDR3 sequence (DNA): TGCAGTGCTTCCCAAGGCGGCGGAATCTACGAGCAGTACTTC. This translates into CSASQGGGIYEQYF.

This clonotype was detected many times. Its ends do not fully match the called genes, so a read error is possible. The chain uses TRBV6-5 and TRBJ2-7, with TRBD1 identical over 10 bases. The CDR3 runs 14 residues. Per germline, CDR1 MNHEY and CDR2 SVGAGI. In DNA form, the CDR3 reads TGTGCCAGCAGGACCGGGACAGGGGTATACGAGCAGTATTTC. Protein: CASRTGTGVYEQYF.

In this sample, this clonotype turned up many times. The chain links TRBV20-1 to TRBJ1-3; D possibly corresponds to TRBD1 (5 bases). Germline CDR1 DFQATT, CDR2 SNEGSKA (reference sequence). This CDR3 spans 12 amino acids. CDR3 coding DNA: TGCGGGGCGGGGGTTACTGGAAACACCATATATTTT. Its protein is CGAGVTGNTIYF.

This clonotype was picked up many times. V usage is TRBV20-1 and J usage is TRBJ2-7; D unresolved. Germline V lookup: CDR1 DFQATT, CDR2 SNEGSKA (reference sequence). The length of the CDR3 is 11 residues. Trimming shortened V by 7 bases and J by 2 bases, and 9 bases separated the two germline ends. The CDR3 sequence is CSVEVAYEQYF. DNA of the CDR3: TGCAGTGTTGAGGTGGCCTACGAGCAGTACTTC.

The chain combines TRBV14 with TRBJ2-1; maybe TRBD1 (6 bases). V was trimmed by 3 bases and J by 10 bases, leaving 16 bases between them. Germline assignment: CDR1 SGHDN and CDR2 FVKESK. The CDR3 totals 14 residues. This CDR3 is CASSQTGPSREQFF. DNA of the CDR3: TGTGCCAGCAGCCAGACAGGACCCTCCCGCGAGCAGTTCTTC.

This clonotype was observed at least ten times. The rearrangement links TRBV20-1 to TRBJ2-2, with D perhaps matching TRBD2 (5 bases). Trimming removed 3 bases at V and 0 bases at J, with 8 bases between. This CDR3 spans 14 amino acids. CDR1 DFQATT and CDR2 SNEGSKA come from the germline V gene (reference sequence). Here the CDR3 reads CSASGLSNTGELFF. CDR3 nucleotides: TGCAGTGCTAGCGGACTGTCGAACACCGGGGAGCTGTTTTTT.

This clonotype was observed many times. The chain employs TRBV24-1 and TRBJ2-3, with D possibly matching TRBD1 (6 bases). CDR1 and CDR2 (germline): KGHDR, SFDVKD. The V gene lost 7 bases and the J gene lost 0 bases, with 10 bases spanning the gap. This CDR3 comprises 14 residues. Here the CDR3 reads CATRGQLSTDTQYF. The CDR3 DNA reads as TGTGCCACCAGAGGACAGCTTAGCACAGATACGCAGTATTTT.

This chain links TRBV20-1 with TRBJ2-1; maybe TRBD2 (6 bases). The V end was cut by 6 bases, the J end by 6 bases, with 18 bases between. Germline CDR1 DFQATT, CDR2 SNEGSKA (reference sequence). This CDR3 spans 14 amino acids. In DNA, the CDR3 is TGCAGTGCCCTACATTGGACTACTCCCAATGAGCAGTTCTTC. The encoded protein is CSALHWTTPNEQFF.

This clonotype was observed many times. This chain connects TRBV20-1 to TRBJ2-2; tentative D call: TRBD1 (6 bases). Trimming took off 3 bases at V and 2 bases at J, with 10 bases between the two ends. In germline, CDR1 is DFQATT, CDR2 SNEGSKA (reference sequence). The CDR3 totals 14 residues. CDR3 nucleotide sequence: TGCAGTGCTAGGGACAGCTCTAACACCGGGGAGCTGTTTTTT. Protein sequence: CSARDSSNTGELFF.

This clonotype was counted ten times or more. The chain employs TRBV27 and TRBJ1-2; 8 nucleotides line up with TRBD1. Germline values: CDR1 MNHEY, CDR2 SMNVEV (reference sequence). This CDR3 has 21 residues. The ends lost 5 bases at V and 1 base at J; junction bases unmatched: 24. The CDR3 is CASSPIWGSGQGHFYNYGYTF. The CDR3 DNA sequence: TGTGCCAGCAGTCCTATATGGGGGAGCGGACAGGGCCACTTCTATAACTATGGCTACACCTTC.

This clonotype was observed at least ten times. The V and J genes are TRBV20-1 and TRBJ1-3, with D unresolved. Trimming took 4 bases from V and 0 from J, leaving 13 bases between them. The CDR3 runs to 15 residues. Germline V CDR1 and CDR2: DFQATT, SNEGSKA (reference sequence). This CDR3 reads CSAISEGSSGNTIYF. The CDR3 DNA follows: TGCAGTGCTATATCGGAGGGATCCTCTGGAAACACCATATATTTT.